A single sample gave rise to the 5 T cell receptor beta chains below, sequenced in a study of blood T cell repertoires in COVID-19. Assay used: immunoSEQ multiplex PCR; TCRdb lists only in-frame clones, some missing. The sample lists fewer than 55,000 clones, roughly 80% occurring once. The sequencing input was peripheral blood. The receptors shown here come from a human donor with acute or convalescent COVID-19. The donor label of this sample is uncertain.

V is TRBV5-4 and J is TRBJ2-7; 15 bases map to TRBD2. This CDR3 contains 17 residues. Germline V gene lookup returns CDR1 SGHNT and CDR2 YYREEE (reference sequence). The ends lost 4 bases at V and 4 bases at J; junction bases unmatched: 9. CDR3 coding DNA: TGTGCCAGCAGCCCGGGACTAGCGGGGGGATGGTCATACGAGCAGTACTTC. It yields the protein CASSPGLAGGWSYEQYF.

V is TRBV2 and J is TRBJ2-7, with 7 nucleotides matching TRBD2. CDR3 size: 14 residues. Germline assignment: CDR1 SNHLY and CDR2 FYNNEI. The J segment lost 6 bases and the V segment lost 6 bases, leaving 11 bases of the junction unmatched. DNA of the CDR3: TGTGCCAGCAGACCCGGACTAGGTAACAGCGAGCAGTACTTC. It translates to CASRPGLGNSEQYF.

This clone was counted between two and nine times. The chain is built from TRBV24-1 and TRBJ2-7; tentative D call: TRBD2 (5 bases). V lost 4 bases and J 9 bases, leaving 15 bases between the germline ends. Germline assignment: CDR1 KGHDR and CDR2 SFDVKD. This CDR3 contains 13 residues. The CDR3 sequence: CATSDPGYEGQYF. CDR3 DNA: TGTGCCACCAGTGACCCTGGTTACGAGGGGCAGTACTTC.

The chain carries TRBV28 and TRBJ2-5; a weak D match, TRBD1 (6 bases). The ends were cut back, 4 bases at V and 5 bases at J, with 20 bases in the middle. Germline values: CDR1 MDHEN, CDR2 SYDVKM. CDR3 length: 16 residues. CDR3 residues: CASSSGSTGIVETQYF. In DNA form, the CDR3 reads TGTGCCAGCAGTTCCGGAAGCACAGGGATCGTGGAGACCCAGTACTTC. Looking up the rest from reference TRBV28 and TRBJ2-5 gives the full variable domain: DVKVTQSSRYLVKRTGEKVFLECVQDMDHENMFWYRQDPGLGLRLIYFSYDVKMKEKGDIPEGYSVSREKKERFSLILESASTNQTSMYLCASSSGSTGIVETQYFGPGTRLLVL.

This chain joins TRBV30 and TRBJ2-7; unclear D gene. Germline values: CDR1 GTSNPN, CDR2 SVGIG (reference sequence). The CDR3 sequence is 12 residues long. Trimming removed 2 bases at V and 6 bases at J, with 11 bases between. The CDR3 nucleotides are TGTGCCTGGAGTCTCAGTGTTGGCGAGCAGTACTTC. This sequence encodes CAWSLSVGEQYF. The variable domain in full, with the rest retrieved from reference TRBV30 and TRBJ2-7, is SQTIHQWPATLVQPVGSPLSLECTVEGTSNPNLYWYRQAAGRGLQLLFYSVGIGQISSEVPQNLSASRPQDRQFILSSKKLLLSDSGFYLCAWSLSVGEQYFGPGTRLTVT.